This paragraph reports one T cell receptor (beta chain). One end of the junction fails to match germline, which may point to a read error. TCRdb ran MiXCR on the 5' RACE reads and lists one entry per CDR3 protein. In the table there are a few hundred thousand distinct CDR3 sequences, around 5.3% of which are singletons. CDR3 length equals 14 residues. CDR1 is SEHNR and CDR2 is FQNEAQ in the germline V gene (reference sequence). These data are taken from a study of T cells after yellow fever vaccination. The TCR originated in a man between 18 and 29 years old who received the YFV17D yellow fever vaccine. Specimen: CD4+ T cells sorted from PBMCs, collected on the day of the yellow fever booster vaccination. The chain carries TRBV7-9 and TRBJ2-5, with D possibly TRBD2 on 5 matching bases. The CDR3 DNA sequence: TGTGCCAGCAGCCTAGCTGGGTTCCAAGAGACCCAGTACTTC. The encoded protein is CASSLAGFQETQYF.